Listed below are T cell receptor beta chains from one sample, sequenced in a study of regulatory T cells in long-lasting Graves disease. Each CDR3 protein gets one entry after TCRdb re-called the multiplex PCR reads with MiXCR. The sample holds about 450,000 distinct CDR3 sequences, about 16% seen once. This same sample was also part of a study on T cells in Graves' hyperthyroidism and ophthalmopathy.

The sample was peripheral blood mononuclear cells (PBMCs), taken at new diagnosis, from a patient treated with antithyroid drugs. All receptors come from a woman younger than 45 with Graves disease. The CDR3 runs from the conserved cysteine through the conserved F or W. The order of the fields is J gene, D gene, clone size, V gene, CDR3 protein, CDR3 DNA. The D gene is left open where the match is weak. Expanded clones are given a class, and other clones once, few, many or no size at all.

TRBJ1-4	.	few	TRBV9	CASSVGGASEKLFF	TGTGCCAGCAGCGTAGGGGGAGCGTCTGAAAAACTGTTTTTT
TRBJ2-7	.	many	TRBV14	CASSQAGSWGTYEQYF	TGTGCCAGCAGCCAAGCAGGTTCCTGGGGCACCTACGAGCAGTACTTC
TRBJ2-7	TRBD2	.	TRBV3-1	CASSWSLAGVYEQYF	TGTGCCAGCAGCTGGTCTCTAGCGGGAGTCTACGAGCAGTACTTC
TRBJ2-2	.	.	TRBV7-8	CASSSALRGELFF	TGTGCCAGCAGCTCGGCATTACGAGGGGAGCTGTTTTTT
TRBJ2-3	TRBD1	many	TRBV7-9	CASSVGQGTDTQYF	TGTGCCAGCAGCGTGGGACAGGGAACAGATACGCAGTATTTT
TRBJ2-1	.	.	TRBV20-1	CSVQVRDSSSYNEQFF	TGCAGTGTTCAGGTCCGAGACTCGAGCTCCTACAATGAGCAGTTCTTC
TRBJ2-1	.	many	TRBV9	CASSVWWESGEQFF	TGTGCCAGCAGCGTGTGGTGGGAGAGCGGTGAGCAGTTCTTC
TRBJ1-4	.	many	TRBV28	CASSLSGRGRFF	TGTGCCAGCAGTTTATCCGGCCGAGGAAGGTTTTTT
TRBJ1-4	.	many	TRBV27	CASSWGEKLFF	TGTGCCAGCAGTTGGGGTGAAAAACTGTTTTTT
TRBJ2-7	.	many	TRBV30	CAWSGPGQGIYEQYF	TGTGCCTGGAGTGGACCGGGTCAGGGGATTTACGAGCAGTACTTC
TRBJ1-2	.	many	TRBV11-2	CASSPAGNHYGYTF	TGTGCCAGCAGCCCTGCGGGGAATCACTATGGCTACACCTTC
TRBJ1-6	TRBD1	many	TRBV20-1	CSARASSRQGTNSPLHF	TGCAGTGCTAGAGCCTCATCGCGACAGGGAACGAATTCACCCCTCCACTTT
TRBJ2-2	TRBD2	.	TRBV20-1	CSARDQDSGRSDTGELFF	TGCAGTGCTAGAGATCAGGATAGCGGGAGGTCGGATACCGGGGAGCTGTTTTTT
TRBJ2-7	.	few	TRBV4-1	CASSQGHMGYYEQYF	TGCGCCAGCAGCCAAGGCCACATGGGGTACTACGAGCAGTACTTC
TRBJ2-2	.	many	TRBV7-9	CASSSVGLWTNTGELFF	TGTGCCAGCAGCTCAGTGGGACTGTGGACGAACACCGGGGAGCTGTTTTTT
TRBJ1-2	TRBD1	.	TRBV12-5	CASGPWSGTGDSGRYGYTF	TGTGCTAGTGGTCCGTGGTCCGGGACAGGGGACTCTGGGAGATATGGCTACACCTTC
TRBJ2-1	.	.	TRBV11-2	CASSLSSPGVAPSYNEQFF	TGTGCCAGCAGTTTGTCATCCCCCGGGGTTGCGCCCTCCTACAATGAGCAGTTCTTC
TRBJ1-2	.	.	TRBV10-3	CAISDSGSGDYGYTF	TGTGCCATCAGTGACAGTGGTTCAGGGGATTATGGCTACACCTTC
TRBJ2-7	.	many	TRBV18	CASSPQGNYEQYF	TGTGCCAGCTCACCACAGGGGAACTACGAGCAGTACTTC
TRBJ1-4	.	many	TRBV27	CASRTGNEKLFF	TGTGCCAGCCGTACAGGGAATGAAAAACTGTTTTTT
TRBJ2-5	.	many	TRBV20-1	CSARDSSALSETQYF	TGCAGTGCTAGAGATTCGTCCGCATTATCTGAGACCCAGTACTTC
TRBJ2-1	.	.	TRBV6-1	CASRGSGGNEQFF	TGTGCCAGCAGGGGATCGGGCGGGAATGAGCAGTTCTTC
TRBJ2-7	TRBD1	many	TRBV30	CAWEVQGGEQYF	TGTGCCTGGGAAGTACAGGGGGGAGAGCAGTACTTC
TRBJ1-5	TRBD1	.	TRBV19	CASRKDRTFSNQPQHF	TGTGCCAGTAGGAAGGACAGGACCTTTAGCAATCAGCCCCAGCATTTT
TRBJ2-5	.	few	TRBV2	CASSEGDWGEEETQYF	TGTGCCAGCAGTGAAGGTGACTGGGGAGAGGAGGAGACCCAGTACTTC
TRBJ1-5	.	many	TRBV3-1	CASSQGSGIAQPQHF	TGTGCCAGCAGCCAAGGGAGCGGTATAGCTCAGCCCCAGCATTTT
TRBJ1-2	.	many	TRBV3-1	CASSQAASRSYGYTF	TGTGCCAGCAGCCAAGCGGCCTCGAGAAGCTATGGCTACACCTTC
TRBJ1-3	TRBD1	.	TRBV29-1	CSVNRGRSGNTIYF	TGCAGCGTTAACAGGGGGCGGTCTGGAAACACCATATATTTT
TRBJ2-5	TRBD1	once	TRBV7-3	CASGTGGETQYF	TGTGCCAGCGGGACAGGGGGGGAGACCCAGTACTTC
TRBJ2-7	.	.	TRBV12-3/TRBV12-4	CASSLRYPYEQYF	TGTGCCAGCAGTTTACGATACCCCTACGAGCAGTACTTC
TRBJ1-5	TRBD1	.	TRBV28	CASRLPGQGGLNQPQHF	TGTGCCAGCAGACTGCCGGGACAGGGGGGACTGAATCAGCCCCAGCATTTT
TRBJ2-7	TRBD2	.	TRBV7-9	CASSYRGLALSYEQYF	TGTGCCAGCAGCTACCGGGGACTAGCGTTATCCTACGAGCAGTACTTC
TRBJ1-1	.	.	TRBV24-1	CATIQGSEAFF	TGTGCCACCATCCAGGGATCCGAAGCTTTCTTT
TRBJ2-7	.	many	TRBV28	CASRPLGQFYEQYF	TGTGCCAGCAGACCACTCGGACAGTTCTACGAGCAGTACTTC
TRBJ2-5	TRBD2	many	TRBV10-2	CASTAGGPSETQYF	TGCGCCAGCACGGCGGGAGGGCCCTCAGAGACCCAGTACTTC
TRBJ1-5	.	few	TRBV19	CASSIRGSHQPQHF	TGTGCCAGTAGTATTAGGGGGAGCCATCAGCCCCAGCATTTT
TRBJ2-3	.	many	TRBV27	CASSFLGFRGGTDTQYF	TGTGCCAGCAGTTTCCTGGGGTTTAGGGGTGGCACAGATACGCAGTATTTT
TRBJ1-2	.	many	TRBV20-1	CSAREGGEGYTF	TGCAGTGCTAGGGAAGGGGGAGAGGGCTACACCTTC
TRBJ2-2	.	few	TRBV7-9	CASTSGSTGELFF	TGTGCCAGCACCTCGGGGTCCACCGGGGAGCTGTTTTTT
TRBJ1-2	.	many	TRBV7-9	CASSPLASGNGYTF	TGTGCCAGCAGCCCCTTGGCTTCAGGGAATGGCTACACCTTC
TRBJ2-7	.	many	TRBV11-2	CASSRRQYSYEQYF	TGTGCCAGCAGCCGACGGCAGTACTCCTACGAGCAGTACTTC
TRBJ1-2	TRBD1	.	TRBV20-1	CSARRRTGDFGYTF	TGCAGTGCTAGGAGGAGGACAGGGGATTTTGGCTACACCTTC
TRBJ2-5	.	few	TRBV6-2/TRBV6-3	CASSYNRDGQETQYF	TGTGCCAGCAGTTATAATCGTGACGGACAAGAGACCCAGTACTTC
TRBJ1-6	.	.	TRBV12-3/TRBV12-4	CASNDGPDSYNSPLHF	TGTGCCAGCAACGACGGCCCCGACTCCTATAATTCACCCCTCCACTTT
TRBJ1-2	TRBD1	.	TRBV7-9	CASSLRGGAWDNYTF	TGTGCCAGCAGCTTACGAGGGGGCGCTTGGGACAACTACACCTTC
TRBJ2-5	.	few	TRBV20-1	CSASSDRQETQYF	TGCAGTGCTAGTTCTGACCGTCAAGAGACCCAGTACTTC
TRBJ2-1	.	few	TRBV15	CATTGLGDNEQFF	TGTGCCACCACGGGACTTGGTGACAATGAGCAGTTCTTC
TRBJ2-2	TRBD2	.	TRBV4-3	CASSQARLGGGYTGELFF	TGCGCCAGCAGCCAAGCCCGACTCGGCGGGGGGTACACCGGGGAGCTGTTTTTT
TRBJ2-1	.	few	TRBV6-1	CASSIIQGTNEQFF	TGTGCCAGCAGCATAATACAGGGAACCAATGAGCAGTTCTTC
TRBJ2-1	.	.	TRBV6-1	CASRRLQGTSYNEQFF	TGTGCCAGCAGGAGGCTCCAGGGCACCTCCTACAATGAGCAGTTCTTC
TRBJ2-3	.	many	TRBV7-2	CASSPGGTVIDTQYF	TGTGCCAGCAGCCCCGGGGGAACAGTTATAGATACGCAGTATTTT
TRBJ2-5	.	.	TRBV6-2/TRBV6-3	CASNPGGTQGETQYF	TGTGCCAGCAATCCCGGGGGTACGCAAGGAGAGACCCAGTACTTC
TRBJ2-2	.	many	TRBV11-2	CASSPSHRQPNTGELFF	TGTGCCAGCAGCCCTAGTCACAGACAGCCGAACACCGGGGAGCTGTTTTTT
TRBJ2-2	TRBD2	.	TRBV7-3	CASGYAVAGGKVWGTGELFF	TGTGCCAGCGGATATGCAGTAGCGGGAGGAAAGGTGTGGGGCACCGGGGAGCTGTTTTTT
TRBJ2-2	.	once	TRBV19	CASSRILTESPKNTGELFF	TGTGCCAGTAGTCGAATCTTGACAGAAAGCCCTAAGAACACCGGGGAGCTGTTTTTT
TRBJ2-7	.	many	TRBV20-1	CSATFASRSSYEQYF	TGCAGTGCTACCTTTGCTAGCAGGAGCTCCTACGAGCAGTACTTC
TRBJ2-7	.	many	TRBV18	CASSPGTVLSYEQYF	TGTGCCAGCTCACCAGGGACTGTTCTATCCTACGAGCAGTACTTC
TRBJ2-1	TRBD2	many	TRBV20-1	CRPTSAASYNEQFF	TGCAGACCCACTAGCGCCGCCTCCTACAATGAGCAGTTCTTC